One sample yielded the 29 T cell receptor beta chains listed below, sequenced in a study of Ad26.COV2.S vaccination and SARS-CoV-2 variants. Using immunoSEQ multiplex PCR, the repertoire was profiled, and TCRdb retains in-frame clones only, with some absent. The sample records about 480,000 clones, 87% being singletons. Treatment specified: over 15 received Ad26.COV2.S at low or high dose, single or two shots; about 5 received placebo; per-sample allocation not given. Following the first vaccine or placebo injection, samples were taken on day 63. Sequences were derived from peripheral blood, sampled in a trial of Ad26.COV2.S vaccine versus placebo. The receptors originated from a person between 18 and 65 years old who received the Ad26.COV2.S COVID-19 vaccine or a placebo.

The rearrangement joins TRBV28 to TRBJ2-3; 10 bases are shared with TRBD2. The CDR3 has 14 amino acids. After removal of 5 bases from V and 2 bases from J, the junction contained 1 base not matched to a gene. Germline V lookup: CDR1 MDHEN, CDR2 SYDVKM. DNA of the CDR3: TGTGCCAGCAGTACTAGCGGGAACACAGATACGCAGTATTTT. It is translated as CASSTSGNTDTQYF.

The chain is built from TRBV27 and TRBJ2-6; the D gene is possibly TRBD2 (6 bases). CDR3 length equals 14 residues. Germline assignment: CDR1 MNHEY and CDR2 SMNVEV (reference sequence). V gave up 6 bases and J gave up 4 bases, with 10 bases separating them. The CDR3 DNA reads TGTGCCAGCAGGGAGGGGATAGGGGCCAACGTCCTGACTTTC. Translating gives CASREGIGANVLTF.

About this clone itself: Other DNA sequences in this specimen translate into the identical CDR3. The genes are TRBV29-1 and TRBJ1-1; D call uncertain. The length of the CDR3 is 10 residues. CDR1 is SQVTM, CDR2 ANQGSEA, per germline. The V gene lost 6 bases and the J gene lost 1 base, with 3 bases spanning the gap. The CDR3: CSVGNTEAFF. CDR3 in DNA: TGCAGCGTGGGGAACACTGAAGCTTTCTTT.

The chain employs TRBV2 and TRBJ1-1; D unresolved. Looked up from germline, CDR1 is SNHLY and CDR2 is FYNNEI. Trimming cost V 2 bases and J 1 base, with 5 bases left between them. The CDR3 runs to 13 residues. As DNA, the CDR3 is TGTGCCAGCAGTGAACGGGCGAACACTGAAGCTTTCTTT. Amino acids: CASSERANTEAFF. Complete variable domain (other parts from reference TRBV2 and TRBJ1-1): EPEVTQTPSHQVTQMGQEVILRCVPISNHLYFYWYRQILGQKVEFLVSFYNNEISEKSEIFDDQFSVERPDGSNFTLKIRSTKLEDSAMYFCASSERANTEAFFGQGTRLTVV.

Note on this clone: This sample includes further DNA sequences coding for the same CDR3. The chain employs TRBV30 and TRBJ1-5, with unresolved D. CDR3 length: 13 residues. Germline V CDR1 and CDR2: GTSNPN, SVGIG (reference sequence). V lost 0 bases and J lost 0, with 3 bases in between. CDR3 bases: TGTGCCTGGAGTGTGGATAGCAATCAGCCCCAGCATTTT. Its protein product is CAWSVDSNQPQHF.

The rearrangement uses TRBV7-9 and TRBJ1-4; D unclear. Germline assignment: CDR1 SEHNR and CDR2 FQNEAQ (reference sequence). Trimming took off 3 bases at V and 7 bases at J, with 12 bases between the two ends. The CDR3 runs 14 residues. The CDR3 reads CASSFTKASEKLFF. The CDR3 DNA sequence: TGTGCCAGCAGCTTCACCAAGGCTTCTGAAAAACTGTTTTTT.

The chain links TRBV10-3 to TRBJ2-1, with TRBD1 identical over 10 bases. This CDR3 region has 15 residues. Unmatched junction bases numbered 7, after V lost 6 bases and J lost 5 bases. Germline V gene data show CDR1 as ENHRY and CDR2 as SYGVKD. The CDR3 is CAIRMTGGGNNEQFF. In DNA form, the CDR3 reads TGTGCCATCAGAATGACAGGGGGCGGGAACAATGAGCAGTTCTTC.

The chain recombines TRBV2 with TRBJ2-7; D is uncertain. CDR3 size: 14 residues. Germline CDR1 SNHLY, CDR2 FYNNEI. Between the trimmed V and J ends, which lost 7 bases and 6 bases, there was a span of 19 bases. The CDR3 loop is CASTERAVVREQYF. CDR3 bases: TGTGCCAGCACCGAACGGGCCGTCGTTCGCGAGCAGTACTTC.

Comment on this clone: The same CDR3 is also encoded by other DNA sequences in this sample. The chain joins TRBV29-1 to TRBJ1-1; the match to TRBD1 covers 8 bases. Per the germline V gene, CDR1 is SQVTM and CDR2 is ANQGSEA. V gave up 6 bases and J gave up 1 base; unmatched junction bases: 4. This CDR3 is 13 amino acids long. CDR3 residues: CSVDRGPNTEAFF. DNA for the CDR3: TGCAGCGTCGACAGGGGACCGAACACTGAAGCTTTCTTT.

The rearrangement links TRBV5-4 to TRBJ1-1; possibly TRBD1 for D (6 bases). CDR1 and CDR2 (germline): SGHNT, YYREEE (reference sequence). V lost 0 bases to trimming and J lost 2 bases, with 11 bases between them. CDR3 length equals 15 residues. The CDR3 nucleotides read TGTGCCAGCAGCTTGGTGGGGGGGCTCAACACTGAAGCTTTCTTT. Protein product: CASSLVGGLNTEAFF.

The chain recombines TRBV27 with TRBJ2-1, with 12 bases that match TRBD2. CDR1 is MNHEY and CDR2 is SMNVEV in the germline V gene (reference sequence). With 7 bases clipped from V and 9 bases from J, the junction kept 10 bases outside the gene matches. This CDR3 has 15 amino acids. The CDR3 loop is CASTFQTSGSGEQFF. The CDR3 region has the DNA TGTGCCAGCACCTTCCAGACTAGCGGGAGTGGTGAGCAGTTCTTC.

As concerns this clone: Other DNA sequences of this sample code for an identical CDR3. V gene TRBV5-4 combines with J gene TRBJ2-5; D is uncertain. V dropped 0 bases and J dropped 1 base, with 4 bases sitting between them. Germline V lookup: CDR1 SGHNT, CDR2 YYREEE (reference sequence). The CDR3 spans 13 residues. CDR3 coding DNA: TGTGCCAGCAGCTTGGGAAGCCAAGAGACCCAGTACTTC. Its translation is CASSLGSQETQYF.

The chain recombines TRBV6-1 with TRBJ1-6, with a tentative D call TRBD1 (5 bases). Germline CDR1 MNHNS, CDR2 SASEGT. V lost 0 bases, J lost 6 bases, and 12 bases lay in between. The CDR3 contains 16 residues. CDR3 in amino acids: CASSEAGTGGNSPLHF. In DNA, the CDR3 is TGTGCCAGCAGTGAAGCAGGCACCGGGGGTAATTCACCCCTCCACTTT.

The chain couples TRBV7-9 to TRBJ2-7; D is undetermined. The CDR3 loop spans 14 amino acids. The germline gives CDR1 SEHNR, CDR2 FQNEAQ (reference sequence). The V and J ends lost 0 bases and 2 bases respectively, with 8 bases between them. The CDR3 DNA sequence: TGTGCCAGCAGCTTAGCTGGCAGCCCCTACGAGCAGTACTTC. Its translation is CASSLAGSPYEQYF.

This clone was counted between two and nine times. The rearrangement joins TRBV11-3 to TRBJ1-2, with 9 positions matching TRBD1. Germline V gene lookup returns CDR1 SGHNT and CDR2 YENEEA. V dropped 1 base and J dropped 7; count of bases not matched to a gene: 13. The CDR3 spans 17 residues. The CDR3 coding sequence is TGTGCCAGCAGCTTAGCGGGACAGGGTTTGTCAAAATCTGGCTACACCTTC. As protein: CASSLAGQGLSKSGYTF.

The V call is TRBV28, the J call TRBJ2-7; TRBD1 matches 8 bases. Germline trimming cut 6 bases from V and 3 bases from J; bases unmatched to any gene: 10. CDR1 is MDHEN, CDR2 SYDVKM, per germline. The CDR3 has 15 residues. The CDR3, as DNA: TGTGCCAGCAGCCCTGGGGACAGGAGGGGCTACGAGCAGTACTTC. This encodes CASSPGDRRGYEQYF.

The chain is built from TRBV19 and TRBJ2-7, with 8 bases that match TRBD1. The CDR3 contains 14 residues. Unmatched junction bases numbered 10, after V lost 6 bases and J lost 6 bases. CDR1 LNHDA and CDR2 SQIVND come from the germline V gene (reference sequence). In nucleotides, the CDR3 is TGTGCCAGTAGATCAGGGGGCGCACGGGTCGAGCAGTACTTC. Encoded protein: CASRSGGARVEQYF.

The chain couples TRBV14 to TRBJ2-7; no definite D call. The CDR3 length is 15 residues. With 2 bases removed from V and 5 bases from J, the gap between germline ends came to 16 bases. From germline, CDR1 is SGHDN and CDR2 FVKESK. The CDR3 reads CASSQRRGPGDEQYF. Written as DNA, the CDR3 is TGTGCCAGCAGCCAAAGGCGAGGACCAGGCGACGAGCAGTACTTC.

About this clone itself: Additional DNA sequences in this sample encode the identical CDR3. CDR3 sequence: CASSSPGGLGTDTQYF. The CDR3 region has the DNA TGTGCCAGCAGTTCACCGGGGGGACTAGGCACAGATACGCAGTATTTT. The V and J genes are TRBV28 and TRBJ2-3, with TRBD2 identical over 8 bases. The CDR3 contains 16 residues. V was pared by 4 bases and J by 1 base, with 7 bases of the junction left unmatched. The germline V gene has CDR1 MDHEN and CDR2 SYDVKM.

CDR3 bases: TGTGCCAGCAATGCGGGAGGGCCTAGTGAGCAGTTCTTC. This gives the protein CASNAGGPSEQFF. The V call is TRBV28, the J call TRBJ2-1, with 9 bases fitting TRBD2. Germline-derived CDR1 and CDR2 are MDHEN and SYDVKM. The CDR3 has 13 residues. Trimming took 7 bases from V and 9 from J; bases not matched to a gene: 7.

With respect to this clone: The identical CDR3 is also encoded by other nucleotide sequences in the sample. The genes are TRBV5-1 and TRBJ1-2, with D possibly TRBD1 on 6 matching bases. The CDR3 has 13 amino acids. Trimming left V 0 bases short and J 3 bases short, with 6 bases between. Germline-derived CDR1 and CDR2 are SGHRS and YFSETQ. The CDR3 spells CASSLDRDYGYTF. DNA of the CDR3: TGCGCCAGCAGCTTGGACAGGGACTATGGCTACACCTTC.

The rearrangement joins TRBV30 to TRBJ2-7; D not resolved. The CDR3 spans 14 residues. Trimming left V 4 bases short and J 6 bases short, with 19 bases between. Per the germline V gene, CDR1 is GTSNPN and CDR2 is SVGIG (reference sequence). CDR3 coding DNA: TGTGCCTGGACGGGTACCCCGGCTCCTGGCGAGCAGTACTTC. Amino acid sequence: CAWTGTPAPGEQYF.

The chain employs TRBV3-1 (or the pseudogene TRBV3-2) and TRBJ2-5; TRBD2 aligns across 12 bases. CDR3 length: 15 amino acids. Germline CDR1 reads LGHDT; CDR2 reads YNNKEL (reference sequence). Trimming at V came to 2 bases and at J to 4 bases, leaving 2 bases not matched to a gene. The CDR3 is CASSQPGLAGETQYF. The CDR3 DNA reads as TGTGCCAGCAGCCAACCGGGACTAGCGGGAGAGACCCAGTACTTC.

CDR3 sequence (DNA): TGTGCCAGCAGCCCGGGCGGGCAGCTCACCAACTATGGCTACACCTTC. This sequence encodes CASSPGGQLTNYGYTF. The chain joins TRBV5-6 to TRBJ1-2, with D uncertain. The V gene's germline CDR1 is SGHDT and CDR2 YYEEEE. V was shortened by 4 bases and J by 2 bases, with 18 bases between the two germline ends. The CDR3 is 16 amino acids.

The J gene is TRBJ1-1, the V gene TRBV19, with D possibly matching TRBD1 (5 bases). The CDR3 is made up of 15 amino acids. In germline, CDR1 is LNHDA, CDR2 SQIVND (reference sequence). V was cut by 1 base and J by 11 bases, with 20 bases left in between. For the CDR3, the DNA is TGTGCCAGTAGTATAGGGGGGTCGGGGGTTGATCGGGCTTTCTTT. It yields the protein CASSIGGSGVDRAFF.

The V gene is TRBV6-5, the J gene TRBJ2-1, with D possibly TRBD2 on 6 matching bases. The CDR3 runs 14 residues. Trimming took off 6 bases at V and 7 bases at J, with 16 bases between the two ends. Germline values: CDR1 MNHEY, CDR2 SVGAGI. CDR3 region: CASRLAGGENEQFF. In DNA, the CDR3 is TGTGCCAGCAGACTGGCCGGAGGGGAGAATGAGCAGTTCTTC.

V gene TRBV4-2 combines with J gene TRBJ2-1; 7 nucleotides agree with TRBD2. The CDR3 loop spans 16 amino acids. V was pared by 0 bases and J by 1 base, with 3 bases of the junction left unmatched. Germline V CDR1 and CDR2: LGHNA, YNFKEQ. The CDR3, as DNA: TGTGCCAGCAGCCAAGATCTACTAGCGTCCTACAATGAGCAGTTCTTC. It is translated as CASSQDLLASYNEQFF.

This clone was seen only a few times. Other DNA sequences in the same sample also yield this CDR3. The chain carries TRBV5-1 and TRBJ2-5, with D perhaps matching TRBD2 (5 bases). The CDR3 runs 14 residues. The V end lost 1 base, the J end lost 1 base, and 8 bases lay between the germline ends. The germline CDR1 and CDR2 sequences are SGHRS and YFSETQ. This CDR3 reads CASSLIGVQETQYF. CDR3 nucleotides: TGCGCCAGCAGCTTGATCGGGGTCCAAGAGACCCAGTACTTC. The entire variable domain, with the rest obtained from reference TRBV5-1 and TRBJ2-5, is as follows: KAGVTQTPRYLIKTRGQQVTLSCSPISGHRSVSWYQQTPGQGLQFLFEYFSETQRNKGNFPGRFSGRQFSNSRSEMNVSTLELGDSALYLCASSLIGVQETQYFGPGTRLLVL.

This clone appeared once. V is TRBV11-2 and J is TRBJ1-1; TRBD1 might be the D (5 bases). This CDR3 has 14 amino acids. V gave up 3 bases and J gave up 7 bases, with 15 bases separating them. Germline CDR1 and CDR2: SGHAT and FQNNGV. Written as DNA, the CDR3 is TGTGCCAGCAGCTTCGCCGGGACGGAACTTGAAGCTTTCTTT. Protein sequence: CASSFAGTELEAFF.